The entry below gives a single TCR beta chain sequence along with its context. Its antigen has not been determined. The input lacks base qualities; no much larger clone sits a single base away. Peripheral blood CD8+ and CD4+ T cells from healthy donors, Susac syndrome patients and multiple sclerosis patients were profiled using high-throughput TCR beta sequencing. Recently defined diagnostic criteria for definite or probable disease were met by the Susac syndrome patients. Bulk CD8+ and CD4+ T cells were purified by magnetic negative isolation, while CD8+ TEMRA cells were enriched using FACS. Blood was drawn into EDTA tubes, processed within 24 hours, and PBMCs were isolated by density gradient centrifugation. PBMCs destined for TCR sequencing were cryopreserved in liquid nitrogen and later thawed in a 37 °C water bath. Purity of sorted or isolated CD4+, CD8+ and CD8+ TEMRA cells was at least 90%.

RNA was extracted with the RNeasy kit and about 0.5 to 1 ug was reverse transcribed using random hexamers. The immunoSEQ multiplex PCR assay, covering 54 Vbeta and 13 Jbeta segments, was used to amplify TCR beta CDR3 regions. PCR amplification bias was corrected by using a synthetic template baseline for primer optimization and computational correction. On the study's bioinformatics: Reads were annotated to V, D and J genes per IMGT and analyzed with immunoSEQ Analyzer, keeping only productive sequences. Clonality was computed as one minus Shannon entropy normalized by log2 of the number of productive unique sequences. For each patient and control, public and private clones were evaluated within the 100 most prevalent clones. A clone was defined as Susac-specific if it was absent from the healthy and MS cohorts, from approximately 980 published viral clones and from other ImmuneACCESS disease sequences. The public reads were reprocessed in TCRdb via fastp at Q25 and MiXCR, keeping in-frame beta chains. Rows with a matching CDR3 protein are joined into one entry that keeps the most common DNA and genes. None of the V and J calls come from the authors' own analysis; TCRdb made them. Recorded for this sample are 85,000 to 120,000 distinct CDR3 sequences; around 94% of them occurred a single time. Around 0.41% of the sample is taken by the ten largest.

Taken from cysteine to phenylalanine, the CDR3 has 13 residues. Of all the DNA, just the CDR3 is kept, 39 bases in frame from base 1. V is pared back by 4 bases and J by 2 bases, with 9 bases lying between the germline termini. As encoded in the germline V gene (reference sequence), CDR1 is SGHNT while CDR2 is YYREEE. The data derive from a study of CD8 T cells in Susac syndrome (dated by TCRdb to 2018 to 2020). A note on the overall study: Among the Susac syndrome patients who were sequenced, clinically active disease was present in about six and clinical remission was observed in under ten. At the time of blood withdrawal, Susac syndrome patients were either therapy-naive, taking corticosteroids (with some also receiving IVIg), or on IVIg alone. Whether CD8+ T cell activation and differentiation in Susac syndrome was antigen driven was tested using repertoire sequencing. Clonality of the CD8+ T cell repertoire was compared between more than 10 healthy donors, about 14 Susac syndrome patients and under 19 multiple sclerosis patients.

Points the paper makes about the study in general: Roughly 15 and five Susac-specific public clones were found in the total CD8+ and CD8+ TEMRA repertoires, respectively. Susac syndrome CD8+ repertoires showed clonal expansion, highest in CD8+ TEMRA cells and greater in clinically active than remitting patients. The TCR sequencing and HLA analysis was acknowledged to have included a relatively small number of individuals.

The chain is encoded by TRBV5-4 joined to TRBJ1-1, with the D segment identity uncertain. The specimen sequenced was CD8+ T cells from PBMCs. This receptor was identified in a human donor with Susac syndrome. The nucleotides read TGTGCCAGCAGCCGCGACCCTAACACTGAAGCTTTCTTT. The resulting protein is CASSRDPNTEAFF.